The 18 T cell receptor beta chains below all came from one sample that was sequenced in a study of cytomegalovirus exposure and HLA in healthy donors (dated by TCRdb to the late 2010s). The receptor library was made with the immunoSEQ multiplex PCR assay. For the multiplex PCR, a mixture combining 60 forward primers for TCR Vbeta segments and 13 reverse primers for TCR Jbeta segments was used. TCRdb obtained this table from immuneACCESS and retained in-frame rearrangements with V and J assigned. These tables miss some clones; where compared with another copy, unresolved V genes account for less than half of the shortfall, and the remainder is unexplained. The sample includes over 200,000 clones, with more than 75% observed a single time. Of the sample, roughly 5% is held by the ten largest clones. Sequenced sample: PBMCs. The origin of the receptors is a woman in her thirties or forties in good health and CMV-seropositive.

The chain is built from TRBV12-5 and TRBJ1-4; no reliable D call. Germline CDR1 LGHNT, CDR2 FRNRAP. Trimming left V 6 bases short and J 0 bases short, with 11 bases between. The CDR3 is 15 residues long. CDR3 DNA: TGTGCTAGTGGCCACGGGGATGCAACTAATGAAAAACTGTTTTTT. Encoded protein: CASGHGDATNEKLFF.

The gene calls are TRBV19 and TRBJ2-3, with 10 nucleotides matching TRBD2. Germline CDR1 LNHDA, CDR2 SQIVND (reference sequence). The CDR3 totals 13 residues. Trimming removed 7 bases from V and 6 bases from J; junction bases left unmatched: 4. For the CDR3, the DNA is TGTGCCAGTACAGCTAGCGGGAGCGATACGCAGTATTTT. Its protein product is CASTASGSDTQYF.

The gene calls are TRBV4-3 and TRBJ2-5; 9 bases agree with TRBD2. J gave up 6 bases and V 0 bases, and 11 bases lay outside the gene matches. Germline assignment: CDR1 LGHNA and CDR2 YSLEER. The CDR3 contains 17 residues. In DNA form, the CDR3 reads TGCGCCAGCAGCCAAGAGGTTGGAGGACTAGCGTTCAAGACCCAGTACTTC. It specifies CASSQEVGGLAFKTQYF.

The genes are TRBV30 and TRBJ2-5; D gene ambiguous. The germline gives CDR1 GTSNPN, CDR2 SVGIG (reference sequence). CDR3 length: 11 amino acids. V shed 4 bases and J shed 2 bases, with 5 bases lying between them. CDR3 in amino acids: CAWTQQETQYF. DNA for the CDR3: TGTGCCTGGACCCAACAAGAGACCCAGTACTTC.

The V call is TRBV15, the J call TRBJ2-5, with D perhaps TRBD2 (6 bases). With 5 bases removed from V and 5 bases from J, the gap between germline ends came to 18 bases. CDR1 is LNHNV, CDR2 YYDKDF, per germline (reference sequence). The CDR3 runs 15 residues. CDR3 DNA: TGTGCCACCAGCTCCGGGCCGGGAGTCAGGGAGACCCAGTACTTC. The encoded protein is CATSSGPGVRETQYF.

The chain recombines TRBV7-3 with TRBJ2-3, with 9 nucleotides matching TRBD2. In germline, CDR1 is SGHTA, CDR2 FQGTGA. The CDR3 is 16 amino acids. The V and J ends lost 1 base and 4 bases, in that order; junction bases with no gene match: 6. In DNA form, the CDR3 reads TGTGCCAGCAGCTTAATTAGCGGGAGTAGGGCAGATACGCAGTATTTT. This sequence encodes CASSLISGSRADTQYF. The complete variable domain, with remaining parts taken from reference TRBV7-3 and TRBJ2-3, reads GAGVSQTPSNKVTEKGKYVELRCDPISGHTALYWYRQSLGQGPEFLIYFQGTGAADDSGLPNDRFFAVRPEGSVSTLKIQRTERGDSAVYLCASSLISGSRADTQYFGPGTRLTVL.

The chain couples TRBV6-1 to TRBJ2-2; tentatively, D is TRBD2 (6 bases). Germline assignment: CDR1 MNHNS and CDR2 SASEGT. The CDR3 is made up of 13 amino acids. The V gene lost 7 bases and the J gene lost 8 bases, with 14 bases spanning the gap. CDR3 nucleotide sequence: TGTGCCAGCATAAGGACTATGGCGGGGGAGCTGTTTTTT. It translates to CASIRTMAGELFF.

The CDR3, as DNA: TGTGCCAGCAGTGCTACGCGCGGGGCGCAAGGCTACACCTTC. As protein: CASSATRGAQGYTF. The chain carries TRBV6-1 and TRBJ1-2, with a possible D match to TRBD1 (5 bases). The CDR3 is 14 amino acids. CDR1 MNHNS and CDR2 SASEGT come from the germline V gene. Trimming cost V 4 bases and J 8 bases, with 17 bases left between them.

The rearrangement uses TRBV13 and TRBJ2-7; 9 nucleotides agree with TRBD1. The J segment lost 7 bases and the V segment lost 5 bases, leaving 9 bases of the junction unmatched. Germline V gene lookup returns CDR1 PRHDT and CDR2 FYEKMQ (reference sequence). The CDR3 is made up of 14 amino acids. The CDR3 sequence: CASSVGQGAEEQYF. Here the CDR3 DNA reads TGTGCCAGCAGCGTGGGACAGGGAGCGGAGGAGCAGTACTTC.

The chain joins TRBV27 to TRBJ1-4, with D uncertain. V was shortened by 4 bases and J by 1 base, with 4 bases between the two germline ends. The CDR3 is 13 residues long. Per germline, CDR1 MNHEY and CDR2 SMNVEV (reference sequence). The CDR3 region has the DNA TGTGCCAGCAGTTCCCGAACTAATGAAAAACTGTTTTTT. Residues: CASSSRTNEKLFF.

The chain links TRBV7-2 to TRBJ2-2, with D possibly matching TRBD2 (6 bases). V was cut by 1 base and J by 0 bases, with 12 bases left in between. This CDR3 is built from 17 residues. Germline CDR1 SGHTA, CDR2 FQGNSA. CDR3 sequence (DNA): TGTGCCAGCAGCTTAGAATTAGCGGCAGCGAACACCGGGGAGCTGTTTTTT. Protein product: CASSLELAAANTGELFF.

The genes are TRBV4-3 and TRBJ2-7; 11 bases line up with TRBD2. This CDR3 spans 19 amino acids. Losses at the gene ends were 2 bases for V and 1 base for J; bases not matched to a gene: 13. Germline V gives CDR1 LGHNA, CDR2 YSLEER. This CDR3 reads CASSQSYGTSGMNSYEQYF. Here the CDR3 DNA reads TGCGCCAGCAGCCAATCTTACGGGACTAGCGGAATGAATTCCTACGAGCAGTACTTC.

The chain employs TRBV13 and TRBJ2-1; TRBD2 is a possible D gene (6 bases). The germline V gene encodes CDR1 PRHDT and CDR2 FYEKMQ (reference sequence). The CDR3 length is 14 residues. V was shortened by 0 bases and J by 4 bases, with 7 bases between the two germline ends. The CDR3 nucleotides are TGTGCCAGCAGCTTAGGCGGGAGATACAATGAGCAGTTCTTC. Translation gives CASSLGGRYNEQFF.

In this sample, this clone turned up a few times. The CDR3 coding sequence is TGTGCCATCAGCATAGCGGGGGACAATGAGCAGTTCTTC. Its translation: CAISIAGDNEQFF. The chain couples TRBV10-3 to TRBJ2-1; 9 bases match TRBD2. The CDR3 length is 13 residues. Germline V CDR1 and CDR2: ENHRY, SYGVKD. V lost 6 bases and J lost 5; bases outside the gene matches: 2.

CDR3 sequence reads: CASSVRTGHNSPLHF. CDR3 sequence (DNA): TGTGCCAGCAGTGTCCGGACAGGACATAATTCACCCCTCCACTTT. The chain couples TRBV6-6 to TRBJ1-6, with 7 bases identical to TRBD1. V shed 5 bases and J 5 bases; nucleotides not matched to a gene: 6. The CDR3 spans 15 residues. Germline V lookup: CDR1 MNHNY, CDR2 SVGAGI (reference sequence).

The rearrangement links TRBV7-9 to TRBJ2-5; a weak D match, TRBD1 (6 bases). From germline, CDR1 is SEHNR and CDR2 FQNEAQ (reference sequence). V lost 3 bases and J lost 5, with 13 bases in between. This CDR3 comprises 14 residues. The CDR3 loop reads CASSFIGQGETQYF. For the CDR3, the DNA is TGTGCCAGCAGCTTTATCGGGCAGGGGGAGACCCAGTACTTC.

This clone was counted once. This chain links TRBV5-1 with TRBJ2-4; TRBD2 matches 9 bases. Germline V CDR1 and CDR2: SGHRS, YFSETQ. The length of the CDR3 is 16 residues. V lost 0 bases to trimming and J lost 3 bases; unmatched junction nucleotides: 4. The CDR3 coding sequence is TGCGCCAGCAGCTTGGAACCTAGCGGGGTCAAAAACATTCAGTACTTC. Protein sequence: CASSLEPSGVKNIQYF.

The chain couples TRBV5-4 to TRBJ1-2, with 7 positions matching TRBD1. This CDR3 has 15 amino acids. Per germline, CDR1 SGHNT and CDR2 YYREEE (reference sequence). V shed 3 bases, J shed 2 bases, and the junction held 7 bases outside the gene matches. The CDR3 region is CASSSYTGANYGYTF. The CDR3, as DNA: TGTGCCAGCAGCTCCTATACAGGGGCCAACTATGGCTACACCTTC.